The source of this TCR beta chain is a study of T cells in tuberculosis. Study details: In South Africa, adults with active tuberculosis were compared with IGRA-negative and latently infected IGRA-positive adolescents.

The study, taken as a whole, reports: Active tuberculosis cases were adults; controls were adolescents. Active tuberculosis alpha repertoires lay closer to GMM-specific TCRs than controls'. GEM motif frequencies gave approximately 70% accuracy; the GMM repertoire gave about 90%.

Produced via immunoSEQ multiplex PCR; TCRdb's table is partial and in-frame only. Of 45,000 or so clones listed, 90% to 95% are singletons. On this clone itself: Its cognate antigen is unknown.

Looked up from germline, CDR1 is MNHNS and CDR2 is SASEGT. The CDR3 contains 14 residues. V trimming: 6 bases; J trimming: 5 bases; junction bases outside the gene matches: 9. Sequencing input: PBMCs. The chain carries TRBV6-1 and TRBJ1-2; 7 bases map to TRBD1. This TCR was recovered from a donor under 30 with latent tuberculosis or without tuberculosis infection. CDR3 nucleotide sequence: TGTGCCAGCAGACCAATCGACAGGGAGTATGGCTACACCTTC. This gives the protein CASRPIDREYGYTF.